This TCR beta chain is from a study of response to subunit inactivated influenza vaccine. Regarding the study as a whole: Seasonal influenza vaccination, on each occasion, was suggested by the authors to recruit few new T cells.

Using its own MiXCR run on the RT-PCR reads, TCRdb lists one record per CDR3 protein. The table lists 280,000 or so distinct CDR3 sequences, 20% to 25% of them singletons. The CDR3 consists of 15 residues. Germline CDR1 and CDR2: ENHRY and SYGVKD. With V trimmed by 6 bases and J by 4 bases, 9 bases remained unmatched. This clonotype was counted between two and nine times. What it binds is unknown. The chain links TRBV10-3 to TRBJ2-5; 9 bases line up with TRBD2. This clonotype was obtained from a man aged 45 to 75 who received an inactivated influenza vaccine. The sequences come from PBMCs from blood, collected about 20 months after vaccination. CDR3 loop: CAISKAGGVLETQYF. The CDR3 DNA follows: TGTGCCATCAGCAAAGCGGGGGGAGTTCTAGAGACCCAGTACTTC.